The T cell receptor beta chain described here comes from a study of T cells after yellow fever vaccination. This clonotype was observed many times. Germline V CDR1 and CDR2: SGHDT, YYEEEE. With 3 bases removed from V and 6 bases from J, the gap between germline ends came to 4 bases. The CDR3 sequence is 11 residues long. TCRdb itself ran the 5' RACE reads through MiXCR, one entry per CDR3 protein. The sample records over 100,000 distinct CDR3 sequences, 7.5% to 9.5% being singletons. The sample here was CD8+ T cells sorted from PBMCs, taken 45 days after the yellow fever booster vaccination. This rearrangement joins TRBV5-6 to TRBJ2-1; D is uncertain. The receptor comes from a man younger than 40 who received the YFV17D yellow fever vaccine. The CDR3 is CASSSSNEQFF. CDR3 bases: TGTGCCAGCAGCTCTAGCAATGAGCAGTTCTTC.